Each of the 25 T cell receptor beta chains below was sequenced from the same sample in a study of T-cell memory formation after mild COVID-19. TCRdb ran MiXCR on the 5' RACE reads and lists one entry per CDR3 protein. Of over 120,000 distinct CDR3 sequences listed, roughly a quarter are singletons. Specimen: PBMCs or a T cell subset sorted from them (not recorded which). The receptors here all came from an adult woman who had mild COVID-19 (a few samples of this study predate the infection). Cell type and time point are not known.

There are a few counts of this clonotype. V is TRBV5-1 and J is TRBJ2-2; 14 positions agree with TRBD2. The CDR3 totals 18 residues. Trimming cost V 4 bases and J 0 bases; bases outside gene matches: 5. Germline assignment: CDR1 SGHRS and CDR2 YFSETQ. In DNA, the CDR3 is TGCGCCAGCAGCCCCGGACTAGCGGGAGGATCGAACACCGGGGAGCTGTTTTTT. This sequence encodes CASSPGLAGGSNTGELFF.

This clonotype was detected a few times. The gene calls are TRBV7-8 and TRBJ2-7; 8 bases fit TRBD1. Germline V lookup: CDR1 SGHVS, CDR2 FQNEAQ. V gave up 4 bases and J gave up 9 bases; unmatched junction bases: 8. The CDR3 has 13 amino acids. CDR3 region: CASSSGQGDLQYF. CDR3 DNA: TGTGCCAGCAGCTCAGGACAGGGTGATTTGCAGTACTTC.

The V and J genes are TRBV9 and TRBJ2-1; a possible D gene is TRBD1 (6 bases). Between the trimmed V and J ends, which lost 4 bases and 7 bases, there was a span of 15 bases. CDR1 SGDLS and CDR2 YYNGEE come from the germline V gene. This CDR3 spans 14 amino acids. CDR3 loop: CASSPSDRQNEQFF. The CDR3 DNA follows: TGTGCCAGCAGCCCTTCGGACAGACAAAATGAGCAGTTCTTC. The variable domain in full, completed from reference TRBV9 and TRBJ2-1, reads DSGVTQTPKHLITATGQRVTLRCSPRSGDLSVYWYQQSLDQGLQFLIQYYNGEERAKGNILERFSAQQFPDLHSELNLSSLELGDSALYFCASSPSDRQNEQFFGPGTRLTVL.

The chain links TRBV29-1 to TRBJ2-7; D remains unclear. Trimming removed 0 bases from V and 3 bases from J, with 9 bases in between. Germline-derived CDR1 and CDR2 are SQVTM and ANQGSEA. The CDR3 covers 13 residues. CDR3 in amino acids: CSVEDQNHYEQYF. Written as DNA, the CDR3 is TGCAGCGTTGAAGATCAAAACCACTACGAGCAGTACTTC.

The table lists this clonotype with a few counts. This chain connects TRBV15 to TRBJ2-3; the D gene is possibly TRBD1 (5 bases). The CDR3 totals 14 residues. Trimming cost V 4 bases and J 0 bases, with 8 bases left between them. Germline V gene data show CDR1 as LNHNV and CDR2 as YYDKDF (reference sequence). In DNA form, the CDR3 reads TGTGCCACCAGCACAGGGCCTAGCACAGATACGCAGTATTTT. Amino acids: CATSTGPSTDTQYF.

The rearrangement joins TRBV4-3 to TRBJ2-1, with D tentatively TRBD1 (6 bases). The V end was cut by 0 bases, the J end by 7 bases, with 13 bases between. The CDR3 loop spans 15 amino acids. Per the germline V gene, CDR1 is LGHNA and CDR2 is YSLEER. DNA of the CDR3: TGCGCCAGCAGCCAAGACAGACAGGACTGGAATGAGCAGTTCTTC. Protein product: CASSQDRQDWNEQFF.

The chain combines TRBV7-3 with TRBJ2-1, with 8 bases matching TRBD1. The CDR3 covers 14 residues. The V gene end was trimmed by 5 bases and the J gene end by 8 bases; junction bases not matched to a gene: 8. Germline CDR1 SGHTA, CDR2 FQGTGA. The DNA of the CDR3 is TGTGCCAGCAGCCAGTGGACAGGGAGCTATGAGCAGTTCTTC. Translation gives CASSQWTGSYEQFF.

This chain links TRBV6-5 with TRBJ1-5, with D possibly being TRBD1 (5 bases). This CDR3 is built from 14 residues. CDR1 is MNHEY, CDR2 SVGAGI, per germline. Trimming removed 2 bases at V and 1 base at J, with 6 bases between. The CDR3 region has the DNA TGTGCCAGCAGTTACCGGGGGAGCAATCAGCCCCAGCATTTT. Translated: CASSYRGSNQPQHF.

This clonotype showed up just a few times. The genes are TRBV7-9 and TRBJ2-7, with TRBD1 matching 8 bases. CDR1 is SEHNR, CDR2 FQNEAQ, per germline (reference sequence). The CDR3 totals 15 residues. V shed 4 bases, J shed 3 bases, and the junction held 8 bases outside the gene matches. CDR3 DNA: TGTGCCAGCAGCTCACCGGGACAGGCTTTCTACGAGCAGTACTTC. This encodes CASSSPGQAFYEQYF.

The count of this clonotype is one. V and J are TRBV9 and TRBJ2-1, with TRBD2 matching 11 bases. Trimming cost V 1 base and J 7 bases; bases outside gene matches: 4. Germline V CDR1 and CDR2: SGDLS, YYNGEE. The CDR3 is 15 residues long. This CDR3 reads CASSVTSGGNNEQFF. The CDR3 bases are TGTGCCAGCAGCGTAACTAGCGGGGGTAATAATGAGCAGTTCTTC.

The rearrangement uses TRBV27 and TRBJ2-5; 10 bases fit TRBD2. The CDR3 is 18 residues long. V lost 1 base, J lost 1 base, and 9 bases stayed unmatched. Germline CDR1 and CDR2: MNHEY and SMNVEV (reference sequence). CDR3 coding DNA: TGTGCCAGCAGTTTATGGGGCTATAGCGGGGGGCTCCAAGAGACCCAGTACTTC. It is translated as CASSLWGYSGGLQETQYF.

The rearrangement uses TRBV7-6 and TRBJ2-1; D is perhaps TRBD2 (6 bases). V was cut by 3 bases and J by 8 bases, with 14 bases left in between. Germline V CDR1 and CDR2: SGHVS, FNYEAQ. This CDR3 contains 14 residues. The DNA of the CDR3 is TGTGCCAGCAGCTTGGGACTTCCGGGGGATGAGCAGTTCTTC. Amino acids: CASSLGLPGDEQFF.

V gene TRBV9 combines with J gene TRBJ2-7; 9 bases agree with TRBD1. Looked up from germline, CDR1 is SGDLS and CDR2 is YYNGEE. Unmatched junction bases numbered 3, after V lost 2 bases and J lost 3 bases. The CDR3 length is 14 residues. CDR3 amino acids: CASSVGTGYYEQYF. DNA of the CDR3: TGTGCCAGCAGCGTCGGGACAGGGTACTACGAGCAGTACTTC.

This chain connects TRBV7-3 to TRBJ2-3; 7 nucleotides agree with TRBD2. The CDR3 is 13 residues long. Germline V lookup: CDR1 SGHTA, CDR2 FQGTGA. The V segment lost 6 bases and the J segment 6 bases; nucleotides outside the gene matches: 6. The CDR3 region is CASSEGGADTQYF. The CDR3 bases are TGTGCCAGCAGTGAGGGAGGGGCCGATACGCAGTATTTT.

CDR3 sequence: CASSLGAYSNQPQHF. CDR3 bases: TGTGCCAGCAGCTTAGGTGCATATAGCAATCAGCCCCAGCATTTT. This chain connects TRBV7-2 to TRBJ1-5, with D unclear. The CDR3 spans 15 residues. Germline CDR1 SGHTA, CDR2 FQGNSA. V was shortened by 1 base and J by 0 bases, with 7 bases between the two germline ends.

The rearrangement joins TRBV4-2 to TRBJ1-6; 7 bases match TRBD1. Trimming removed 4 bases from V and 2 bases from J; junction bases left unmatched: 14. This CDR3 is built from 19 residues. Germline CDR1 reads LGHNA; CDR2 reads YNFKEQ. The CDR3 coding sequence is TGTGCCAGCAGCCCCCACACCGACAGGGAAGGCGCCTATAATTCACCCCTCCACTTT. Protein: CASSPHTDREGAYNSPLHF.

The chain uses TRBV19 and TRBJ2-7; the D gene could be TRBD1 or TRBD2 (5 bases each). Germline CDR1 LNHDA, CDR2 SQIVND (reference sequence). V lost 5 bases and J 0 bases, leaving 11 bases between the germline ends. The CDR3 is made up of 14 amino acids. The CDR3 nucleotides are TGTGCCAGTAGTGCTTCTGGGACCTCCTACGAGCAGTACTTC. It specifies CASSASGTSYEQYF.

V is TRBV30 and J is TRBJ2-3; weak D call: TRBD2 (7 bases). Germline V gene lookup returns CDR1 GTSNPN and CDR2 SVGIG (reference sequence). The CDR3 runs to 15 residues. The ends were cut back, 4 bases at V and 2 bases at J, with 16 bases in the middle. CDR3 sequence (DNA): TGTGCCTGGACAGGTACGGGGGGCCACACAGATACGCAGTATTTT. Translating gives CAWTGTGGHTDTQYF.

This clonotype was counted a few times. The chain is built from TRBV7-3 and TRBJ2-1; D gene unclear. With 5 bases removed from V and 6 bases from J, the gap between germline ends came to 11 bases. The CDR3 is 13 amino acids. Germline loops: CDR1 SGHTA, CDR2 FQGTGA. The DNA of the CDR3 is TGTGCCAGCAGCCCAGCGACTGTCAATGAGCAGTTCTTC. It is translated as CASSPATVNEQFF.

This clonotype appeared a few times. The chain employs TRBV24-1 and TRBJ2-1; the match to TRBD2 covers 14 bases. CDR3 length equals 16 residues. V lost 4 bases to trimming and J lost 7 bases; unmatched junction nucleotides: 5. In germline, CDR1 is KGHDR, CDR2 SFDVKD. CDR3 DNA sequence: TGTGCCACCAGTGAATTGGGACTAGCGGGAGCTAATGAGCAGTTCTTC. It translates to CATSELGLAGANEQFF.

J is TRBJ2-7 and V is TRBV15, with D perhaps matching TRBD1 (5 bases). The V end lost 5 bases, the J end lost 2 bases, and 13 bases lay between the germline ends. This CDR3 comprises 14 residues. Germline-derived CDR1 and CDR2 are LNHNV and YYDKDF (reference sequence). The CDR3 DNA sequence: TGTGCCACCAGCGTCAGGGAATTCCCCTACGAGCAGTACTTC. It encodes CATSVREFPYEQYF.

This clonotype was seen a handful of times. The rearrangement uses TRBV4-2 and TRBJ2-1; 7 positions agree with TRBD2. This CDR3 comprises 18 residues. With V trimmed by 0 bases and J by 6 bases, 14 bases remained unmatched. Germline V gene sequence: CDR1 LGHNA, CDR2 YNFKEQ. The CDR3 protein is CASSQEPLGDYGPNEQFF. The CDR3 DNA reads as TGTGCCAGCAGCCAAGAGCCCCTAGGGGACTACGGACCCAATGAGCAGTTCTTC.

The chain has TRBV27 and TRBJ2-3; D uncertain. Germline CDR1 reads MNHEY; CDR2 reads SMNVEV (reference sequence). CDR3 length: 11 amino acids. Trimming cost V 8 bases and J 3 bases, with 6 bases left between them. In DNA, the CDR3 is TGTGCCAGCCGCCTAACAGATACGCAGTATTTT. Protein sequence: CASRLTDTQYF.

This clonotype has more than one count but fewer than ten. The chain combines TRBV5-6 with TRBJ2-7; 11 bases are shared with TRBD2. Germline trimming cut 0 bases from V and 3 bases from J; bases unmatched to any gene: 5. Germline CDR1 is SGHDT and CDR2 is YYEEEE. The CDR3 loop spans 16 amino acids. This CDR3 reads CASSLGGTSGGYEQYF. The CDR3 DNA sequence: TGTGCCAGCAGCTTGGGGGGCACTAGCGGGGGCTACGAGCAGTACTTC. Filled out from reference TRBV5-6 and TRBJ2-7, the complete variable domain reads DAGVTQSPTHLIKTRGQQVTLRCSPKSGHDTVSWYQQALGQGPQFIFQYYEEEERQRGNFPDRFSGHQFPNYSSELNVNALLLGDSALYLCASSLGGTSGGYEQYFGPGTRLTVT.

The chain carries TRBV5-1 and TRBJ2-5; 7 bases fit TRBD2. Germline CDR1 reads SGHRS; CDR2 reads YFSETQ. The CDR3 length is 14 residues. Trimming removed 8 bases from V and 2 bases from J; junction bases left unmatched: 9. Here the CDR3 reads CARQAPAGQETQYF. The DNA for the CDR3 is TGCGCCAGGCAAGCCCCAGCGGGGCAAGAGACCCAGTACTTC. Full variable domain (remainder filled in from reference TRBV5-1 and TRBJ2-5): KAGVTQTPRYLIKTRGQQVTLSCSPISGHRSVSWYQQTPGQGLQFLFEYFSETQRNKGNFPGRFSGRQFSNSRSEMNVSTLELGDSALYLCARQAPAGQETQYFGPGTRLLVL.